Below are 5 T cell receptor beta chains sequenced from a single sample in a study of human T cells and chemical hapten exposure. TCRdb re-analysed the RACE reads in MiXCR, keeping a single row per CDR3 protein. The table has tens of thousands of distinct CDR3 sequences, about 6.8% seen once; the top ten hold approximately 1.5%. Time point specified: patch test 1, 2 weeks after DPC sensitization. Treatment defined: therapeutic diphenylcyclopropenone sensitization with weekly scalp DPC. The sample here was whole blood, taken in connection with sensitization to the hapten diphenylcyclopropenone (DPC). The receptors here all came from a woman aged 25 to 45 with alopecia areata. Some clones in this sample may be carry-over from other donors' samples.

In this sample, this clonotype turned up many times. The J gene is TRBJ1-2, the V gene TRBV20-1; no reliable D call. This CDR3 has 11 residues. Between the trimmed V and J ends, which lost 5 bases and 1 base, there was a span of 5 bases. Germline V gene sequence: CDR1 DFQATT, CDR2 SNEGSKA (reference sequence). The CDR3 sequence: CSAPHNYGYTF. The CDR3 nucleotides are TGCAGTGCTCCGCATAACTATGGCTACACCTTC.

The gene calls are TRBV29-1 and TRBJ2-7; 7 bases are shared with TRBD1. The CDR3 sequence is 13 residues long. With V trimmed by 7 bases and J by 2 bases, 8 bases remained unmatched. Per germline, CDR1 SQVTM and CDR2 ANQGSEA. CDR3 nucleotides: TGCAGCGCCCAAACCGGGACAGCCTACGAGCAGTACTTC. Protein sequence: CSAQTGTAYEQYF.

Many counts were recorded for this clonotype. The gene calls are TRBV6-5 and TRBJ2-1; 11 bases align to TRBD2. CDR3 size: 16 residues. Germline lookup yields CDR1 MNHEY and CDR2 SVGAGI. The J segment lost 8 bases and the V segment lost 6 bases, leaving 12 bases of the junction unmatched. CDR3 nucleotide sequence: TGTGCCAGCAGCCATAGCGGGGGGGCCTGGTCTGATGAGCAGTTCTTC. As protein: CASSHSGGAWSDEQFF.

J is TRBJ1-2 and V is TRBV6-5; D may be TRBD1 (5 bases). The CDR3 sequence is 17 residues long. V dropped 1 base and J dropped 0 bases, with 15 bases sitting between them. CDR1 is MNHEY and CDR2 is SVGAGI in the germline V gene. CDR3 coding DNA: TGTGCCAGCAGTTACTGGGGGACGGAGGCAGCTAACTATGGCTACACCTTC. As protein: CASSYWGTEAANYGYTF.

This clonotype showed up many times. The rearrangement uses TRBV12-3 or TRBV12-4 and TRBJ2-3, with D possibly called TRBD1 or TRBD2 (6 bases each). Trimming took 5 bases from V and 3 from J, leaving 12 bases between them. The length of the CDR3 is 14 residues. As DNA, the CDR3 is TGTGCCAGCAGTCCGGGGGCAGGGACAGATACGCAGTATTTT. This encodes CASSPGAGTDTQYF.